This is a list of T cell receptor beta chains from one sample in a study of beta chain features in type 1 diabetes. Clones were sequenced by immunoSEQ multiplex PCR, and TCRdb holds only the in-frame ones, with some missing. The data contain around 70,000 clones, about 50% of them singletons. The source material was central memory CD4+ T cells from blood. The source is a man under 40 with type 1 diabetes. Both conserved end residues are part of each CDR3. Each record gives: J gene, clone size, D gene, V gene, CDR3 protein, CDR3 DNA. The D gene is left open where the match is weak. Size tells how often a clone was seen (once, few, many) or the class of an expanded clone, and some rows leave it out.

J: TRBJ2-7; size: few; D: .; V: TRBV6-5; CDR3: CAARGVWSEQYF; DNA: TGTGCCGCCAGGGGTGTTTGGTCCGAGCAGTACTTC
J: TRBJ2-1; size: .; D: TRBD2; V: TRBV19; CDR3: CASGTSGRYNEQFF; DNA: TGTGCCAGTGGGACTAGCGGGAGATACAATGAGCAGTTCTTC
J: TRBJ2-7; size: .; D: .; V: TRBV6-5; CDR3: CASSTFSGSSYEQYF; DNA: TGTGCCAGCAGCACCTTCAGCGGCAGCTCCTACGAGCAGTACTTC
J: TRBJ2-5; size: once; D: .; V: TRBV5-1; CDR3: CASGGEETQYF; DNA: TGCGCCAGCGGAGGGGAAGAGACCCAGTACTTC
J: TRBJ1-1; size: .; D: TRBD1; V: TRBV18; CDR3: CASTMTGFDTEAFF; DNA: TGTGCCAGCACAATGACAGGGTTTGACACTGAAGCTTTCTTT
J: TRBJ2-1; size: few; D: .; V: TRBV7-9; CDR3: CASSLGLGNEQFF; DNA: TGTGCCAGCAGCCTAGGACTGGGCAATGAGCAGTTCTTC
J: TRBJ2-1; size: few; D: TRBD2; V: TRBV5-1; CDR3: CASSFRSRTSGGKREQFF; DNA: TGCGCCAGCAGCTTTAGGTCTCGGACTAGCGGGGGAAAACGGGAGCAGTTCTTC
J: TRBJ1-3; size: few; D: .; V: TRBV9; CDR3: CASSPGGTSGNTIYF; DNA: TGTGCCAGCAGCCCCGGGGGGACGTCTGGAAACACCATATATTTT
J: TRBJ1-1; size: .; D: .; V: TRBV30; CDR3: CAWSASGNTEAFF; DNA: TGTGCCTGGAGTGCCAGCGGGAACACTGAAGCTTTCTTT
J: TRBJ2-3; size: .; D: .; V: TRBV7-9; CDR3: CASRPNTDTQYF; DNA: TGTGCCAGCAGACCTAACACAGATACGCAGTATTTT
J: TRBJ1-2; size: .; D: .; V: TRBV28; CDR3: CASSLEPNYGYTF; DNA: TGTGCCAGCAGTTTAGAGCCTAACTATGGCTACACCTTC
J: TRBJ1-5; size: .; D: TRBD1; V: TRBV6-1; CDR3: CASRRQGTSNQPQHF; DNA: TGTGCCAGCAGACGACAGGGGACTAGCAATCAGCCCCAGCATTTT
J: TRBJ1-5; size: .; D: TRBD1; V: TRBV2; CDR3: CASSPRQGARQPQHF; DNA: TGTGCCAGCAGTCCAAGACAGGGGGCCCGGCAGCCCCAGCATTTT
J: TRBJ2-7; size: .; D: .; V: TRBV7-9; CDR3: CASSIFSYEQYF; DNA: TGTGCCAGCAGCATCTTCTCCTACGAGCAGTACTTC
J: TRBJ2-1; size: few; D: TRBD1; V: TRBV7-2; CDR3: CASSERQGVGNEQFF; DNA: TGTGCCAGCAGCGAACGCCAGGGGGTGGGGAATGAGCAGTTCTTC
J: TRBJ2-4; size: .; D: TRBD2; V: TRBV7-9; CDR3: CASSLGEGGNIQYF; DNA: TGTGCCAGCAGCTTAGGAGAGGGAGGGAACATTCAGTACTTC
J: TRBJ1-1; size: few; D: TRBD1; V: TRBV29-1; CDR3: CSVRRQGLNTEAFF; DNA: TGCAGCGTCCGCCGACAGGGATTGAACACTGAAGCTTTCTTT
J: TRBJ1-6; size: few; D: .; V: TRBV6-1; CDR3: CASSDGAFLPLHF; DNA: TGTGCCAGCAGTGATGGAGCTTTTCTCCCCCTCCACTTT
J: TRBJ1-3; size: few; D: .; V: TRBV6-5; CDR3: CASSQGNTIYF; DNA: TGTGCCAGCAGTCAAGGAAACACCATATATTTT
J: TRBJ2-3; size: .; D: .; V: TRBV18; CDR3: CASSPNPTTPVSTDTQYF; DNA: TGTGCCAGCTCACCCAACCCGACTACTCCCGTTAGCACAGATACGCAGTATTTT
J: TRBJ2-2; size: .; D: .; V: TRBV7-6; CDR3: CASSPRPENTGELFF; DNA: TGTGCCAGCAGCCCGAGGCCGGAGAACACCGGGGAGCTGTTTTTT
J: TRBJ2-5; size: .; D: TRBD2; V: TRBV9; CDR3: CASSVGSAGVLGETQYF; DNA: TGTGCCAGCAGCGTAGGCTCAGCGGGAGTTCTGGGAGAGACCCAGTACTTC
J: TRBJ2-7; size: .; D: TRBD1; V: TRBV5-1; CDR3: CASSSGQGPFEQYF; DNA: TGCGCCAGCAGCTCGGGACAGGGGCCTTTCGAGCAGTACTTC
J: TRBJ2-5; size: few; D: .; V: TRBV6-5; CDR3: CASSRRGPQETQYF; DNA: TGTGCCAGCAGTAGGCGCGGGCCACAAGAGACCCAGTACTTC
J: TRBJ2-5; size: .; D: TRBD1; V: TRBV5-1; CDR3: CASSPGQGYETQYF; DNA: TGCGCCAGCAGCCCCGGACAGGGATACGAGACCCAGTACTTC
J: TRBJ2-3; size: few; D: TRBD1; V: TRBV5-5; CDR3: CASSLSSGGTGAFSTQYF; DNA: TGTGCCAGCAGCTTGTCTTCCGGCGGGACAGGGGCTTTTAGTACGCAGTATTTT
J: TRBJ2-6; size: .; D: .; V: TRBV7-9; CDR3: CASSPGSTSGANVLTF; DNA: TGTGCCAGCAGCCCCGGTTCTACCTCTGGGGCCAACGTCCTGACTTTC
J: TRBJ2-3; size: few; D: TRBD2; V: TRBV5-1; CDR3: CASSLSLAGGGDTQYF; DNA: TGCGCCAGCAGCTTATCGTTAGCGGGAGGAGGAGATACGCAGTATTTT
J: TRBJ1-4; size: .; D: TRBD1; V: TRBV9; CDR3: CASSSRTGGVEKLFF; DNA: TGTGCCAGCAGCTCCCGAACAGGGGGCGTTGAAAAACTGTTTTTT
J: TRBJ2-4; size: few; D: TRBD2; V: TRBV4-1; CDR3: CASSPGGGLNIQYF; DNA: TGCGCCAGCAGTCCGGGCGGGGGGTTAAACATTCAGTACTTC
J: TRBJ1-4; size: .; D: TRBD1; V: TRBV2; CDR3: CASSSTGTDGEKLFF; DNA: TGTGCCAGCAGTTCAACCGGGACAGATGGGGAAAAACTGTTTTTT
J: TRBJ2-7; size: few; D: .; V: TRBV29-1; CDR3: CSVAGSYEQYF; DNA: TGCAGCGTAGCGGGTTCCTACGAGCAGTACTTC
J: TRBJ1-3; size: few; D: TRBD1; V: TRBV6-6; CDR3: CASRTGDGGNTIYF; DNA: TGTGCCAGCAGGACAGGGGACGGAGGAAACACCATATATTTT
J: TRBJ2-5; size: .; D: TRBD1; V: TRBV18; CDR3: CASSQGTARQETQYF; DNA: TGTGCCAGCTCACAAGGGACAGCAAGACAAGAGACCCAGTACTTC
J: TRBJ1-2; size: .; D: .; V: TRBV29-1; CDR3: CSVGGLFTF; DNA: TGCAGCGTTGGGGGCCTCTTCACCTTC
J: TRBJ2-7; size: few; D: TRBD2; V: TRBV5-1; CDR3: CASSLVDGGGEQYF; DNA: TGCGCCAGCAGCTTGGTTGATGGCGGGGGCGAGCAGTACTTC
J: TRBJ2-1; size: few; D: TRBD1; V: TRBV6-5; CDR3: CASSYRDSRDEQFF; DNA: TGTGCCAGCAGTTACCGGGACAGTCGTGATGAGCAGTTCTTC
J: TRBJ2-3; size: .; D: TRBD2; V: TRBV11-3; CDR3: CASSLGTSGRARYTQYF; DNA: TGTGCCAGCAGCCTGGGGACTAGCGGGAGGGCCAGGTATACGCAGTATTTT
J: TRBJ2-1; size: .; D: .; V: TRBV6-1; CDR3: CASSGHPSSYNEQFF; DNA: TGTGCCAGCAGTGGACACCCGAGCTCCTACAATGAGCAGTTCTTC
J: TRBJ2-1; size: few; D: .; V: TRBV11-2; CDR3: CASSLDRVPLSYQFF; DNA: TGTGCCAGCAGCCTAGACCGGGTACCCCTATCTTACCAGTTCTTC
J: TRBJ2-3; size: .; D: .; V: TRBV11-3; CDR3: CASSLFNREGDTQYF; DNA: TGTGCCAGCAGCTTATTTAACAGGGAGGGAGATACGCAGTATTTT
J: TRBJ1-1; size: few; D: .; V: TRBV18; CDR3: CASSPSRDTEAFF; DNA: TGTGCCAGCTCACCTTCCAGGGATACTGAAGCTTTCTTT
J: TRBJ2-3; size: .; D: .; V: TRBV19; CDR3: CASSGAGTDTQYF; DNA: TGTGCCAGTAGTGGGGCAGGCACAGATACGCAGTATTTT
J: TRBJ1-3; size: .; D: TRBD1; V: TRBV2; CDR3: CASRKTGTAGNTIYF; DNA: TGTGCCAGCAGGAAAACCGGGACAGCTGGAAACACCATATATTTT
J: TRBJ1-4; size: few; D: .; V: TRBV4-1; CDR3: CASSQQRLSEKLFF; DNA: TGCGCCAGCAGCCAACAGAGGCTGAGCGAAAAACTGTTTTTT
J: TRBJ1-6; size: .; D: .; V: TRBV5-8; CDR3: CASSFEGLNSPLHF; DNA: TGTGCCAGCAGCTTCGAGGGTTTAAACTCACCCCTCCACTTT
J: TRBJ2-3; size: .; D: .; V: TRBV28; CDR3: CASSLPRTAGRPDTQYF; DNA: TGTGCCAGCAGTTTACCCCGAACAGCGGGCCGACCAGATACGCAGTATTTT
J: TRBJ2-5; size: .; D: .; V: TRBV4-1; CDR3: CASSLRDSRETQYF; DNA: TGCGCCAGCAGCTTACGGGACTCCAGAGAGACCCAGTACTTC
J: TRBJ1-2; size: few; D: .; V: TRBV6-5; CDR3: CASSRPTGSYGYTF; DNA: TGTGCCAGCAGCCGCCCCACAGGGAGCTATGGCTACACCTTC
J: TRBJ2-3; size: .; D: .; V: TRBV7-2; CDR3: CASTYTDTQYF; DNA: TGTGCCAGCACCTACACAGATACGCAGTATTTT
J: TRBJ1-5; size: .; D: .; V: TRBV19; CDR3: CASRGQANQPQHF; DNA: TGTGCCAGTAGGGGGCAAGCCAATCAGCCCCAGCATTTT
J: TRBJ2-7; size: .; D: .; V: TRBV6-5; CDR3: CASKGGRGPTYEQYF; DNA: TGTGCCAGCAAGGGGGGAAGGGGGCCTACCTACGAGCAGTACTTC
J: TRBJ1-1; size: .; D: TRBD1; V: TRBV5-1; CDR3: CASSFPQGKETEAFF; DNA: TGCGCCAGCAGCTTCCCACAGGGGAAGGAAACTGAAGCTTTCTTT
J: TRBJ2-5; size: few; D: .; V: TRBV30; CDR3: CAWSVPGEGGGSGRETQYF; DNA: TGTGCCTGGAGTGTACCGGGTGAAGGGGGCGGATCTGGGAGGGAGACCCAGTACTTC
J: TRBJ2-3; size: .; D: .; V: TRBV11-2; CDR3: CASSLTVLGSGDTQYF; DNA: TGTGCCAGCAGCCTAACCGTACTCGGGAGTGGAGATACGCAGTATTTT